What follows is one T cell receptor beta chain and its context. V gave up 4 bases and J gave up 2 bases; unmatched junction bases: 12. Germline-derived CDR1 and CDR2 are DFQATT and SNEGSKA (reference sequence). This CDR3 spans 16 amino acids. The data are from a study of T cells in Graves' hyperthyroidism and ophthalmopathy. It was RNA transcripts that yielded the amplified TCR beta CDR3 regions. First-round RT-PCR targeting the TCR CDR3 was performed with the HTBI primer set. TCRdb re-called the multiplex PCR reads through MiXCR, storing one row per CDR3 protein. In the table there are around 520,000 distinct CDR3 sequences, approximately 25% of which are singletons.

The sequenced sample was blood. This clonotype was sampled from a woman aged 25 to 39 with Graves' ophthalmopathy. The chain is built from TRBV20-1 and TRBJ2-5; 8 bases map to TRBD1. The CDR3 is CSATAGQGIYQETQYF. In DNA, the CDR3 is TGCAGTGCTACCGCCGGACAGGGAATTTATCAAGAGACCCAGTACTTC.